The 16 T cell receptor beta chains reported below all come from one sample, sequenced in a study of cytomegalovirus exposure and HLA in healthy donors. Measured with immunoSEQ multiplex PCR; TCRdb has only the in-frame clones, and not every one. The sample gives approximately 81,000 clones, 85% to 95% of which show up once; 0.55% to 0.75% is in the top ten. The material sequenced was PBMCs. These receptors originate from a young man in good health and CMV-seronegative.

This clone has a handful of counts. The chain uses TRBV30 and TRBJ1-2, with unresolved D. CDR1 and CDR2 from the germline V gene are GTSNPN and SVGIG (reference sequence). Trimming shortened V by 0 bases and J by 7 bases, and 15 bases separated the two germline ends. This CDR3 region has 14 residues. CDR3 DNA sequence: TGTGCCTGGAGTGTACTGTCAATGGTGCGTGGCTACACCTTC. Its translation is CAWSVLSMVRGYTF.

The rearrangement links TRBV27 to TRBJ2-1, with 10 bases fitting TRBD2. This CDR3 is 15 amino acids long. The junction had 9 bases not matched to a gene; V was cut back by 5 bases and J by 8 bases. Germline V gene data show CDR1 as MNHEY and CDR2 as SMNVEV (reference sequence). CDR3 loop: CASSLPSGSIYEQFF. As DNA, the CDR3 is TGTGCCAGCAGTCTCCCTAGCGGGAGTATCTATGAGCAGTTCTTC.

The chain carries TRBV5-1 and TRBJ2-7; 9 positions match TRBD1. Germline V CDR1 and CDR2: SGHRS, YFSETQ. V shed 1 base and J 4 bases; nucleotides not matched to a gene: 6. The CDR3 has 15 residues. CDR3 loop: CASSLSGTGQYEQYF. The CDR3 nucleotides read TGCGCCAGCAGCTTGTCCGGGACAGGGCAGTACGAGCAGTACTTC.

The rearrangement uses TRBV19 and TRBJ1-1, with 10 bases identical to TRBD1. Germline V lookup: CDR1 LNHDA, CDR2 SQIVND (reference sequence). The V and J ends lost 7 bases and 9 bases, in that order; junction bases with no gene match: 8. The CDR3 totals 13 residues. The DNA of the CDR3 is TGTGCCAGTACGGGACAGGGGTTCAGTAAAGCTTTCTTT. The encoded protein is CASTGQGFSKAFF.

This chain joins TRBV9 and TRBJ2-7, with 10 bases matching TRBD1. Per germline, CDR1 SGDLS and CDR2 YYNGEE. Trimming removed 4 bases from V and 5 bases from J; junction bases left unmatched: 6. This CDR3 contains 14 residues. DNA of the CDR3: TGTGCCAGCAGCCCCGGGACAGGGGCCCACGAGCAGTACTTC. Protein product: CASSPGTGAHEQYF.

V gene TRBV7-9 combines with J gene TRBJ2-7; TRBD2 might be the D (5 bases). From germline, CDR1 is SEHNR and CDR2 FQNEAQ (reference sequence). Trimming removed 1 base from V and 5 bases from J, with 15 bases in between. The length of the CDR3 is 15 residues. This CDR3 is CASSLVSGKINEQYF. The CDR3 DNA is TGTGCCAGCAGCTTAGTATCCGGGAAAATCAACGAGCAGTACTTC.

This rearrangement joins TRBV10-2 to TRBJ2-3, with 12 bases matching TRBD2. V was clipped by 9 bases and J by 1 base; unmatched bases: 2. CDR1 WSHSY and CDR2 SAAADI come from the germline V gene. CDR3 length equals 14 residues. CDR3 loop: CASGLAGRTDTQYF. The CDR3 coding sequence is TGCGCCAGTGGACTAGCGGGGCGCACAGATACGCAGTATTTT.

The chain links TRBV6-6 to TRBJ2-1, with a possible D match to TRBD1 (6 bases). The germline V and J ends were trimmed by 6 bases and 5 bases, with 17 bases remaining between them. Per the germline V gene, CDR1 is MNHNY and CDR2 is SVGAGI (reference sequence). The length of the CDR3 is 15 residues. The CDR3 reads CASSPGQTTDNEQFF. CDR3 DNA: TGTGCCAGCAGCCCTGGACAGACAACTGACAATGAGCAGTTCTTC.

The chain is built from TRBV5-4 and TRBJ2-3; 8 nucleotides match TRBD1. The CDR3 extends over 15 amino acids. V was pared by 1 base and J by 5 bases, with 6 bases of the junction left unmatched. From germline, CDR1 is SGHNT and CDR2 YYREEE (reference sequence). The CDR3 spells CASSLRTGRGDTQYF. CDR3 coding DNA: TGTGCCAGCAGCTTGAGGACAGGGAGAGGAGATACGCAGTATTTT.

This clone was counted a few times. The J gene is TRBJ1-6, the V gene TRBV11-2; 8 bases match TRBD1. The CDR3 totals 15 residues. Germline V gene sequence: CDR1 SGHAT, CDR2 FQNNGV. Unmatched junction bases numbered 5, after V lost 3 bases and J lost 7 bases. This chain's CDR3 is CASSLTRDRNSPLHF. For the CDR3, the DNA is TGTGCCAGCAGCTTGACCCGGGACAGGAATTCACCCCTCCACTTT.

The chain links TRBV21-1 to TRBJ1-2; the table names TRBD1, a call not compared with the DNA. TRBV21-1 is a listed pseudogene. This CDR3 has 15 residues. CDR3 region: CASSNPQGIRYGYTF. The CDR3 bases are TGTGCCAGCAGCAACCCACAGGGGATCCGGTATGGCTACACCTTC.

The chain recombines TRBV29-1 with TRBJ2-5, with a tentative D call TRBD1 (5 bases). The CDR3 has 11 residues. V dropped 7 bases and J dropped 5 bases, with 11 bases sitting between them. Germline V lookup: CDR1 SQVTM, CDR2 ANQGSEA. CDR3 amino acids: CSDRRGETQYF. Here the CDR3 DNA reads TGCAGCGATAGAAGGGGTGAGACCCAGTACTTC.

This clone came up once. This chain joins TRBV7-2 and TRBJ1-2; no firm D call. CDR1 is SGHTA and CDR2 is FQGNSA in the germline V gene. V was pared by 5 bases and J by 8 bases, with 18 bases between. The CDR3 is made up of 14 amino acids. As DNA, the CDR3 is TGTGCCAGCAGCACAATCCACCGAGAGGGAGGCTACACCTTC. Its protein is CASSTIHREGGYTF.

V and J are TRBV30 and TRBJ1-1; no definite D call. Germline lookup yields CDR1 GTSNPN and CDR2 SVGIG (reference sequence). The CDR3 extends over 14 amino acids. Deletions cut 3 bases from V and 4 bases from J, with 15 bases between. CDR3 sequence reads: CAWSRGGSSTEAFF. The CDR3 DNA reads as TGTGCCTGGAGCCGTGGAGGATCAAGCACTGAAGCTTTCTTT. Full variable domain (outside the CDR3, taken from reference TRBV30 and TRBJ1-1): SQTIHQWPATLVQPVGSPLSLECTVEGTSNPNLYWYRQAAGRGLQLLFYSVGIGQISSEVPQNLSASRPQDRQFILSSKKLLLSDSGFYLCAWSRGGSSTEAFFGQGTRLTVV.

This rearrangement joins TRBV7-8 to TRBJ2-1, with 9 nucleotides matching TRBD2. The CDR3 is 14 amino acids. CDR1 SGHVS and CDR2 FQNEAQ come from the germline V gene. The V gene end was trimmed by 9 bases and the J gene end by 5 bases; junction bases not matched to a gene: 8. The CDR3 region is CASGAGGGNNEQFF. DNA of the CDR3: TGTGCCAGTGGAGCGGGAGGTGGCAACAATGAGCAGTTCTTC.

The chain employs TRBV5-1 and TRBJ1-4, with D unresolved. Germline V lookup: CDR1 SGHRS, CDR2 YFSETQ. The CDR3 runs to 15 residues. V was cut by 3 bases and J by 8 bases, with 17 bases left in between. The DNA of the CDR3 is TGCGCCAGCAGCTCGACCTTAGGCCAGGCCGAAAAACTGTTTTTT. It specifies CASSSTLGQAEKLFF.